This T cell receptor beta chain comes out of a study of PD-1 blockade in classical Hodgkin lymphoma (dated by TCRdb to 2018 to 2021). A note on the overall study: Nivolumab dosing was 3 mg/kg intravenously every 2 weeks, continuing until either disease progression or unacceptable toxicity. The study used TCR beta sequencing and CyTOF to define a peripheral blood immune signature of response to PD-1 blockade in classical Hodgkin lymphoma. Broader findings and caveats from the paper: Diversity was lower in patients who began nivolumab less than 1 year after ASCT, so these patients were left out of later analyses to avoid confounding by immune reconstitution. Trial patients with a complete response had baseline diversity similar to that of newly diagnosed patients, while partial responders and progressors had significantly lower diversity. By C4D1, a significant rise was seen in CD4+ TCR diversity but not in CD8+ TCR diversity (p=0.0027 vs p=0.16), and the rise was most apparent among complete responders (p=0.02). The study covered only a single clinical trial cohort, and the causes of the repertoire differences, possibly disease activity or prior therapy, were still not defined. Baseline TCR diversity was reported as lower in newly diagnosed patients than in healthy donors, and lower still in relapsed/refractory patients.

CDR1 and CDR2 are drawn from the germline V gene: MDHEN, SYDVKM. V loses 7 bases, J loses 6 bases, and the germline ends lie 7 bases apart. Including cysteine and phenylalanine, the CDR3 has 12 amino acids. Only CDR3 DNA is held: 36 bases, read in frame from base 1. Genomic DNA was isolated using the Qiagen DNeasy kit from unsorted PBMCs as well as from negatively selected CD4+ and CD8+ fractions. TCR beta CDR3 regions were subjected to amplification by immunoSEQ multiplex PCR with primers that anneal to V and J segments. A synthetic immune receptor repertoire was used to minimize amplification bias, and any remaining bias was removed computationally after sequencing. Regarding the original processing steps: Custom Python scripts were used to quantify repertoire diversity as the Shannon entropy index. Unsorted, CD4+ and CD8+ repertoires were analyzed separately, except for combined analyses in which CD4+ and CD8+ sequences were merged in silico. A clone counted as expanded when the clone's frequency after treatment rose at least 2-fold relative to C1D1, and clones undetected at baseline were given a pseudocount of 0.5. Singleton clones were defined as clones with 0 or 1 copy at C1D1, and non-singleton clones were defined as clones with 2 or more copies. Clones expanded in unsorted samples were annotated as CD4+, CD8+ or unknown by matching protein sequences in sorted samples from the same patient. Diversity changes from C1D1 to C4D1 were tested in paired samples using Wilcoxon tests. What TCRdb holds here is the immuneACCESS table cut down to in-frame rearrangements. Part of the clones is not present; checked against another copy, under half of the missing clones reflect an unresolved V gene, and the others are unexplained. That table gives V, J and clone size, and the DNA gave D and trimming. The sample records about 90,000 clones, about nine tenths of which are singletons. Around 2.9% of the sample belongs to the ten largest clones.

What this sample's time point label stands for: cycle 4 day 1 (C4D1), after 6 weeks of nivolumab. Relapse after autologous stem cell transplantation had occurred in all trial patients, and cohorts A, B and C were distinguished by prior brentuximab vedotin exposure. The trial cohort was composed of under 70 patients with relapsed/refractory classical Hodgkin lymphoma, for whom complete response, partial response or progressive disease was recorded as best overall response. Trial patients were treated with single-agent nivolumab in the multi-cohort phase II CheckMate 205 trial. An independent review committee assessed best overall response by applying the 2007 International Working Group response criteria. PBMCs from the trial were collected at three points: immediately before nivolumab initiation (C1D1), and during therapy at cycle 2 day 1 and cycle 4 day 1. Peripheral blood was collected in 8 mL Vacutainer Cell Preparation Tubes, from which PBMCs were isolated by centrifugation and then cryopreserved.

This clone was observed a handful of times. Which antigen it targets is not known. No per-base quality is available; no much larger clone lies one base away. The sequence joins TRBV28 to TRBJ1-6; the D gene is unclear. The source material was peripheral blood mononuclear cells (PBMCs), sampled before the fourth cycle of nivolumab. This receptor was taken from a human donor with classical Hodgkin lymphoma. The nucleotide sequence reads as follows: TGTGCCAGCACCCCGAGTAATTCACCCCTCCACTTT. Its product reads: CASTPSNSPLHF. Outside the CDR3, residues come from the reference TRBV28 and TRBJ1-6 proteins, so the full variable domain is: DVKVTQSSRYLVKRTGEKVFLECVQDMDHENMFWYRQDPGLGLRLIYFSYDVKMKEKGDIPEGYSVSREKKERFSLILESASTNQTSMYLCASTPSNSPLHFGNGTRLTVT.